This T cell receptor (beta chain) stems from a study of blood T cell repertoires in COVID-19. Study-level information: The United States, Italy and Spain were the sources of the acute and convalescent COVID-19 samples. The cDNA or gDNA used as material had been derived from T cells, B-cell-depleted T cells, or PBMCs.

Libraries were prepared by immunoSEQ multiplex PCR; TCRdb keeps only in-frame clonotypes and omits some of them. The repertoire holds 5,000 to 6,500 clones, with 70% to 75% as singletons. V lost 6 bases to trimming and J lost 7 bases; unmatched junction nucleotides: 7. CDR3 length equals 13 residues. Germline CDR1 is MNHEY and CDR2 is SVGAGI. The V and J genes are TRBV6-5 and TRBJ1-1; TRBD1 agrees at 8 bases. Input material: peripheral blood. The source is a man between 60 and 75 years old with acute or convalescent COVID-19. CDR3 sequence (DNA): TGTGCCAGCAGCTTGGACAGGGCCTTTGAAGCTTTCTTT. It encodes CASSLDRAFEAFF.